This TCR beta chain was observed in a study of cytomegalovirus exposure and HLA in healthy donors. A note on this clone: What it binds is unknown.

Study findings and constraints: Donors belonging to an Asian-associated ancestry cluster reportedly showed fewer N-insertions in productive TCRs than the approximately 700-donor mean, according to what a later analysis found. Analysis performed later found about 18,000 TCR beta sequences associated with HLA alleles at 0.05 false discovery rate.

Germline V gene data show CDR1 as MNHEY and CDR2 as SMNVEV (reference sequence). The CDR3 loop spans 14 amino acids. Unmatched junction bases numbered 4, after V lost 6 bases and J lost 0 bases. It was with 60 Vbeta and 13 Jbeta primers that the PCR ran. Authors' data handling: Later work found tens of millions of unique TCR beta chains, with 9 million to 13 million shared. Sequenced by immunoSEQ multiplex PCR; TCRdb stores in-frame clones only, minus some. V, J and clone size reflect that table, while D and trimming were determined from the DNA. Counted here are some 86,000 clones, roughly 77% occurring once; the ten biggest clones make up about 15%.

Sequenced sample: PBMCs. This receptor was taken from a woman in her thirties or forties in good health and CMV-seropositive. V and J are TRBV27 and TRBJ1-1; 7 positions agree with TRBD1. Here the CDR3 reads CASSLGGMNTEAFF. The CDR3 DNA sequence: TGTGCCAGCAGCTTAGGGGGCATGAACACTGAAGCTTTCTTT.